A selection of T cell receptor beta chains follows, all from one sample in a study of blood T cell repertoires in COVID-19. This table comes from immunoSEQ multiplex PCR, and its TCRdb copy is limited to in-frame clones, with some not included. Of more than 110,000 clones in the sample, roughly 90% were seen once. Material for sequencing was peripheral blood. The receptors were gathered from a man in his forties or fifties with active or convalescent COVID-19. The CDR3 runs from the conserved cysteine through the conserved F or W. The order of the fields is V gene, D gene, J gene, clone size, CDR3 DNA, CDR3 protein. D genes are given only for firm matches. For some rows the clone size is stated as once, few or many, or as a class when expanded; others skip it.

v_gene: TRBV19
d_gene: -
j_gene: TRBJ2-6
abundance: -
CDR3nt: TGTGCCAGTAATGATAGGACAGCTGGGGCCAACGTCCTGACTTTC
CDR3aa: CASNDRTAGANVLTF

v_gene: TRBV7-3
d_gene: TRBD1
j_gene: TRBJ1-4
abundance: -
CDR3nt: TGTGCCAGCAGCCGGGGGACAGGGGAAAAACTGTTTTTT
CDR3aa: CASSRGTGEKLFF

v_gene: TRBV27
d_gene: TRBD1
j_gene: TRBJ2-7
abundance: once
CDR3nt: TGTGCCAGCAGCTGGGACAGGGGCTACGAGCAGTACTTC
CDR3aa: CASSWDRGYEQYF

v_gene: TRBV28
d_gene: TRBD2
j_gene: TRBJ2-7
abundance: -
CDR3nt: TGTGCCAGCAGTTTTTCTAGCGGTCTATACGAGCAGTACTTC
CDR3aa: CASSFSSGLYEQYF

v_gene: TRBV6-4
d_gene: TRBD2
j_gene: TRBJ2-3
abundance: -
CDR3nt: TGTGCCAGCAGTGCGGCTAGCGGGAGCACAGATACGCAGTATTTT
CDR3aa: CASSAASGSTDTQYF

v_gene: TRBV19
d_gene: -
j_gene: TRBJ1-6
abundance: few
CDR3nt: TGTGCCAGTTCAGGGATATTGGGCTCCTATAATTCACCCCTCCACTTT
CDR3aa: CASSGILGSYNSPLHF

v_gene: TRBV5-1
d_gene: -
j_gene: TRBJ2-5
abundance: once
CDR3nt: TGCGCCAGCAGCTTGTGGTCCAGCCAAGAGACCCAGTACTTC
CDR3aa: CASSLWSSQETQYF

v_gene: TRBV4-2
d_gene: -
j_gene: TRBJ2-5
abundance: -
CDR3nt: TGTGCCAGCAGCCAAGAGCAGGGGCAGAAGACCCAGTACTTC
CDR3aa: CASSQEQGQKTQYF

v_gene: TRBV6-5
d_gene: TRBD2
j_gene: TRBJ2-5
abundance: -
CDR3nt: TGTGCCAGCAGTTATGGACTAGCGGGAGAGACCCAGTACTTC
CDR3aa: CASSYGLAGETQYF

v_gene: TRBV28
d_gene: -
j_gene: TRBJ1-1
abundance: -
CDR3nt: TGTGCCAGCAGTTTTGGCCTCCGCGGCACTGAAGCTTTCTTT
CDR3aa: CASSFGLRGTEAFF

v_gene: TRBV12-3/TRBV12-4
d_gene: TRBD2
j_gene: TRBJ2-2
abundance: -
CDR3nt: TGTGCCAGCGGGGCGGGAGTGGTCGGGGAGCTGTTTTTT
CDR3aa: CASGAGVVGELFF

v_gene: TRBV6-5
d_gene: -
j_gene: TRBJ1-2
abundance: -
CDR3nt: TGTGCCAGCAGTTACCCGGGACAATCTGGCTACACCTTC
CDR3aa: CASSYPGQSGYTF

v_gene: TRBV6-5
d_gene: TRBD1
j_gene: TRBJ2-1
abundance: -
CDR3nt: TGTGCCAGCAGTCCGACAGGGGGGCCGAACAATGAGCAGTTCTTC
CDR3aa: CASSPTGGPNNEQFF

v_gene: TRBV18
d_gene: -
j_gene: TRBJ2-1
abundance: few
CDR3nt: TGTGCCAGCTCACCACCGGGCCGGAATGAGCAGTTCTTC
CDR3aa: CASSPPGRNEQFF

v_gene: TRBV18
d_gene: -
j_gene: TRBJ1-3
abundance: -
CDR3nt: TGTGCCAGCTCCCCGCAAGAGGGTCTTGCTGGAAACACCATATATTTT
CDR3aa: CASSPQEGLAGNTIYF

v_gene: TRBV28
d_gene: -
j_gene: TRBJ1-1
abundance: once
CDR3nt: TGTGCCAGCACCCAGGGGTTTGAAGCTTTCTTT
CDR3aa: CASTQGFEAFF

v_gene: TRBV25-1
d_gene: -
j_gene: TRBJ1-2
abundance: -
CDR3nt: TGTGCCAGCAGTGAGACAGGAGCTTTGAACTATGGCTACACCTTC
CDR3aa: CASSETGALNYGYTF

v_gene: TRBV19
d_gene: -
j_gene: TRBJ1-4
abundance: few
CDR3nt: TGTGCCAGTAGACCCACCGAAAGTCTAGGAAAACTGTTTTTT
CDR3aa: CASRPTESLGKLFF

v_gene: TRBV5-1
d_gene: -
j_gene: TRBJ2-2
abundance: -
CDR3nt: TGCGCCAGCAGCTCATGGACAGAGCTTACCGGGGAGCTGTTTTTT
CDR3aa: CASSSWTELTGELFF

v_gene: TRBV18
d_gene: -
j_gene: TRBJ1-5
abundance: -
CDR3nt: TGTGCCAGCTCCCCGGATTCTGGGAGCTATAGCAATCAGCCCCAGCATTTT
CDR3aa: CASSPDSGSYSNQPQHF

v_gene: TRBV20-1
d_gene: -
j_gene: TRBJ2-6
abundance: -
CDR3nt: TGCAGTGCTAGTTACTCCCCTGGGGCCAACGTCCTGACTTTC
CDR3aa: CSASYSPGANVLTF

v_gene: TRBV5-1
d_gene: TRBD2
j_gene: TRBJ2-2
abundance: few
CDR3nt: TGCGCCAGCAGCTTGGGGCCAGCGGGAACGACCGGGGAGCTGTTTTTT
CDR3aa: CASSLGPAGTTGELFF

v_gene: TRBV30
d_gene: TRBD2
j_gene: TRBJ2-7
abundance: -
CDR3nt: TGTGCCTGGAGTTCTCCTTGGACTAGCGGGACCTACGAGCAGTACTTC
CDR3aa: CAWSSPWTSGTYEQYF

v_gene: TRBV9
d_gene: -
j_gene: TRBJ2-7
abundance: -
CDR3nt: TGTGCCAGCAGTCCAGACCCGAAGAGGGAGCAGTACTTC
CDR3aa: CASSPDPKREQYF

v_gene: TRBV7-2
d_gene: -
j_gene: TRBJ1-2
abundance: -
CDR3nt: TGTGCCAGCAGCTCCGGGACACTCTATGGCTACACCTTC
CDR3aa: CASSSGTLYGYTF

v_gene: TRBV6-5
d_gene: TRBD1
j_gene: TRBJ2-3
abundance: -
CDR3nt: TGTGCCAGCAGCGACAGGGGAATAAGTACAGATACGCAGTATTTT
CDR3aa: CASSDRGISTDTQYF

v_gene: TRBV29-1
d_gene: -
j_gene: TRBJ2-3
abundance: -
CDR3nt: TGCAGCGCCCTCCCGGGGGTAGATACGCAGTATTTT
CDR3aa: CSALPGVDTQYF

v_gene: TRBV30
d_gene: -
j_gene: TRBJ1-5
abundance: -
CDR3nt: TGTGCCTGGAGTGTATCAAGCAATCAGCCCCAGCATTTT
CDR3aa: CAWSVSSNQPQHF

v_gene: TRBV5-1
d_gene: TRBD1
j_gene: TRBJ1-1
abundance: -
CDR3nt: TGCGCCAGCAGCACAGACCAGGGGGGCACTGAAGCTTTCTTT
CDR3aa: CASSTDQGGTEAFF

v_gene: TRBV9
d_gene: -
j_gene: TRBJ2-3
abundance: -
CDR3nt: TGTGCCAGCAGCCCCGAGGGGGGCACAGATACGCAGTATTTT
CDR3aa: CASSPEGGTDTQYF

v_gene: TRBV7-9
d_gene: TRBD2
j_gene: TRBJ2-1
abundance: -
CDR3nt: TGTGCCAGCAGCCCCGCGGTGGGACTAGGAAACTACAATGAGCAGTTCTTC
CDR3aa: CASSPAVGLGNYNEQFF

v_gene: TRBV10-2
d_gene: -
j_gene: TRBJ1-2
abundance: few
CDR3nt: TGCGCCAGCAGTGCCACGGGGGGAGCTAACTATGGCTACACCTTC
CDR3aa: CASSATGGANYGYTF

v_gene: TRBV5-6
d_gene: -
j_gene: TRBJ1-3
abundance: -
CDR3nt: TGTGCCAGCAGCGGGTTTACCAGGGCCGGAAACACCATATATTTT
CDR3aa: CASSGFTRAGNTIYF

v_gene: TRBV25-1
d_gene: -
j_gene: TRBJ2-3
abundance: -
CDR3nt: TGTGCCAGCAGTTTAGGACAGCTCATACGCACAGATACGCAGTATTTT
CDR3aa: CASSLGQLIRTDTQYF

v_gene: TRBV27
d_gene: TRBD2
j_gene: TRBJ2-7
abundance: few
CDR3nt: TGTGCCAGCAGATTAGCGGGACCCTACGAGCAGTACTTC
CDR3aa: CASRLAGPYEQYF

v_gene: TRBV9
d_gene: TRBD1
j_gene: TRBJ1-6
abundance: -
CDR3nt: TGTGCCAGCAGCCCGCGGACAGGGCTGAATTCACCCCTCCACTTT
CDR3aa: CASSPRTGLNSPLHF

v_gene: TRBV6-6
d_gene: TRBD1
j_gene: TRBJ1-2
abundance: -
CDR3nt: TGTGCCAGCGGGACAGGGTATGGCTACACCTTC
CDR3aa: CASGTGYGYTF

v_gene: TRBV18
d_gene: TRBD1
j_gene: TRBJ1-1
abundance: -
CDR3nt: TGTGCCAGCTCACGTGACAGGGGCAATGAAGCTTTCTTT
CDR3aa: CASSRDRGNEAFF

v_gene: TRBV24-1
d_gene: -
j_gene: TRBJ2-5
abundance: -
CDR3nt: TGTGCCACCAGTCGCGGGCTCCAAGAGACCCAGTACTTC
CDR3aa: CATSRGLQETQYF

v_gene: TRBV4-1
d_gene: TRBD1
j_gene: TRBJ1-2
abundance: -
CDR3nt: TGCGCCAGCAGCCAAGAGGGGACAGGACGAGGCTATGGCTACACCTTC
CDR3aa: CASSQEGTGRGYGYTF

v_gene: TRBV19
d_gene: TRBD2
j_gene: TRBJ2-5
abundance: -
CDR3nt: TGTGCCAGTAGTGTAAGCGGGGGCCCAGAGACCCAGTACTTC
CDR3aa: CASSVSGGPETQYF

v_gene: TRBV4-1
d_gene: -
j_gene: TRBJ2-2
abundance: -
CDR3nt: TGCGCCAGCAGCCAAGCCCAACGGGCTTCAGGGACTCGGACCGGGGAGCTGTTTTTT
CDR3aa: CASSQAQRASGTRTGELFF

v_gene: TRBV5-1
d_gene: TRBD2
j_gene: TRBJ2-7
abundance: -
CDR3nt: TGCGCCAGCAGCTCTGGACTAGCGGGAGTAATAAGCTCCTACGAGCAGTACTTC
CDR3aa: CASSSGLAGVISSYEQYF

v_gene: TRBV5-4
d_gene: -
j_gene: TRBJ2-3
abundance: -
CDR3nt: TGTGCCAGCAGCCGGGCAGGGGCCGGGACAGATACGCAGTATTTT
CDR3aa: CASSRAGAGTDTQYF

v_gene: TRBV28
d_gene: TRBD2
j_gene: TRBJ2-1
abundance: -
CDR3nt: TGTGCCAGCAGCCCCGGCCTAGCGGGGGTGCACAATGAGCAGTTCTTC
CDR3aa: CASSPGLAGVHNEQFF

v_gene: TRBV19
d_gene: -
j_gene: TRBJ1-1
abundance: few
CDR3nt: TGTGCCAGTAGCACAGGACATGAAGCTTTCTTT
CDR3aa: CASSTGHEAFF

v_gene: TRBV2
d_gene: -
j_gene: TRBJ1-1
abundance: -
CDR3nt: TGTGCCAGCAGGGCGGTGAACACTGAAGCTTTCTTT
CDR3aa: CASRAVNTEAFF

v_gene: TRBV19
d_gene: -
j_gene: TRBJ2-1
abundance: -
CDR3nt: TGTGCCAGTAGTATAGGCCTAGACGGGAAAAACAATGAGCAGTTCTTC
CDR3aa: CASSIGLDGKNNEQFF

v_gene: TRBV30
d_gene: TRBD2
j_gene: TRBJ2-2
abundance: -
CDR3nt: TGTGCCTGGAGTAGACTAGCGGGGCCGGCGAACACCGGGGAGCTGTTTTTT
CDR3aa: CAWSRLAGPANTGELFF

v_gene: TRBV18
d_gene: -
j_gene: TRBJ2-1
abundance: -
CDR3nt: TGTGCCAGCTCTATCCTCTTAGTTGCAGGCGATGAGCAGTTCTTC
CDR3aa: CASSILLVAGDEQFF

v_gene: TRBV4-1
d_gene: -
j_gene: TRBJ1-5
abundance: -
CDR3nt: TGCGCCAGCAGCCAAGGGAGATTCGGTTTCAATCAGCCCCAGCATTTT
CDR3aa: CASSQGRFGFNQPQHF